Each of the 27 T cell receptor beta chains below was sequenced from the same sample in a study of identical twins. TCRdb recomputed calls from the 5' RACE reads with MiXCR, one row per CDR3 protein. The table records roughly 1.6 million distinct CDR3 sequences, under 35% of them present only once. Sequencing used cord blood. The origin of the receptors is a newborn girl in good health.

The rearrangement links TRBV28 to TRBJ2-1; TRBD2 aligns across 9 bases. The V gene end was trimmed by 2 bases and the J gene end by 1 base; junction bases not matched to a gene: 3. This CDR3 contains 16 residues. The V gene's germline CDR1 is MDHEN and CDR2 SYDVKM. Here the CDR3 reads CASSLPGLASYNEQFF. The CDR3 DNA follows: TGTGCCAGCAGTTTACCGGGACTAGCTTCCTACAATGAGCAGTTCTTC.

As for this clonotype: A read error is possible here, since a much larger clone lies one base away. V usage is TRBV3-1 and J usage is TRBJ2-7, with no clear D. The CDR3 runs 15 residues. Germline values: CDR1 LGHDT, CDR2 YNNKEL (reference sequence). V was clipped by 0 bases and J by 7 bases, with 16 bases between them. The CDR3 region is CASSQEGGVYNEQYF. In DNA form, the CDR3 reads TGTGCCAGCAGCCAAGAAGGCGGCGTGTACAATGAGCAGTACTTC.

The chain is built from TRBV7-6 and TRBJ1-1; 7 nucleotides match TRBD1. Germline V gene lookup returns CDR1 SGHVS and CDR2 FNYEAQ. There are 15 residues in the CDR3. With V trimmed by 5 bases and J by 1 base, 7 bases remained unmatched. The CDR3 DNA reads as TGTGCCAGCAGCGAAACAGGGGAGGCGAACACTGAAGCTTTCTTT. Its protein is CASSETGEANTEAFF.

This clonotype showed up many times. The chain is built from TRBV10-3 and TRBJ2-7; TRBD2 might be the D (6 bases). The V and J ends lost 6 bases and 0 bases respectively, with 18 bases between them. Per the germline V gene, CDR1 is ENHRY and CDR2 is SYGVKD. This CDR3 region has 16 residues. CDR3 sequence reads: CAISGREPTSSYEQYF. The CDR3 coding sequence is TGTGCCATCAGCGGTCGGGAACCGACTAGCTCCTACGAGCAGTACTTC.

This clonotype came up a few times. DNA of the CDR3: TGTGCCAGCAGCCAAGACAAGGGGCGGGAGATCCACAATGAGCAGTTCTTC. It specifies CASSQDKGREIHNEQFF. The chain joins TRBV4-2 to TRBJ2-1, with TRBD2 matching 7 bases. CDR1 LGHNA and CDR2 YNFKEQ come from the germline V gene. The V and J ends lost 0 bases and 5 bases, in that order; junction bases with no gene match: 10. The CDR3 is 17 residues long.

This clonotype came up once. The chain combines TRBV12-3 or TRBV12-4 with TRBJ1-1; D remains ambiguous. Deletions cut 2 bases from V and 5 bases from J, with 18 bases between. The CDR3 sequence is 16 residues long. The CDR3 bases are TGTGCCAGCAGTTTACTATTGTGGCAGAGGAGGACTGAAGCTTTCTTT. Translating gives CASSLLLWQRRTEAFF.

The rearrangement joins TRBV20-1 to TRBJ1-2, with 9 bases that match TRBD1. The V gene's germline CDR1 is DFQATT and CDR2 SNEGSKA (reference sequence). Unmatched junction bases numbered 3, after V lost 0 bases and J lost 7 bases. This CDR3 has 13 residues. Here the CDR3 reads CSARDTGGFGYTF. CDR3 bases: TGCAGTGCTAGAGATACAGGGGGCTTTGGCTACACCTTC.

This clonotype was recorded a few times. The chain joins TRBV6-6 to TRBJ2-5, with a weak D call TRBD1 (6 bases). The end of the DNA aligns better with TRBJ2-7, so the J call may be wrong. The germline V gene encodes CDR1 MNHNY and CDR2 SVGAGI (reference sequence). The CDR3 contains 13 residues. The CDR3 loop reads CASSYSQGGEQYF. CDR3 DNA: TGTGCCAGCAGTTACTCGCAAGGGGGCGAGCAGTACTTC.

This clonotype was seen ten or more times. The chain recombines TRBV18 with TRBJ2-3; tentative D call: TRBD2 (5 bases). This CDR3 spans 14 amino acids. The germline gives CDR1 KGHSH, CDR2 LQKENI. V was pared by 4 bases and J by 2 bases, with 10 bases between. Here the CDR3 reads CASSLGVNTDTQYF. The CDR3 DNA sequence: TGTGCCAGCTCACTCGGGGTCAACACAGATACGCAGTATTTT.

This clonotype appeared many times. The CDR3 nucleotides read TGCAGCGTTGTTTCCCCGACGGTTTCGCCCTTCACAGATACGCAGTATTTT. It yields the protein CSVVSPTVSPFTDTQYF. This rearrangement joins TRBV29-1 to TRBJ2-3; D is undetermined. Germline CDR1 SQVTM, CDR2 ANQGSEA. V was pared by 4 bases and J by 2 bases, with 22 bases between. This CDR3 has 17 residues.

The chain has TRBV24-1 and TRBJ2-1, with 11 bases that match TRBD2. Germline assignment: CDR1 KGHDR and CDR2 SFDVKD. J was trimmed by 5 bases and V by 2 bases; bases with no gene match: 1. This CDR3 spans 15 amino acids. The DNA for the CDR3 is TGTGCCACCAGTGATTCGACTAGCGGGGACAATGAGCAGTTCTTC. Translation gives CATSDSTSGDNEQFF.

This chain joins TRBV20-1 and TRBJ2-1; 7 bases match TRBD1. Trimming at V came to 6 bases and at J to 4 bases, leaving 6 bases not matched to a gene. In germline, CDR1 is DFQATT, CDR2 SNEGSKA (reference sequence). This CDR3 comprises 13 residues. The CDR3, as DNA: TGCAGTGCAAGGACAGGACGGTACAATGAGCAGTTCTTC. Translated, it gives CSARTGRYNEQFF.

Concerning this clonotype: With a much larger clone just one base away, this may be a read error. The chain is built from TRBV29-1 and TRBJ2-1; 9 nucleotides match TRBD2. The CDR3 sequence is 14 residues long. J was trimmed by 13 bases and V by 7 bases; bases with no gene match: 17. Germline CDR1 SQVTM, CDR2 ANQGSEA. The CDR3 here is CSAHGTSQKETQFF. Here the CDR3 DNA reads TGCAGCGCCCATGGGACTAGCCAGAAAGAGACCCAGTTCTTC.

The chain has TRBV20-1 and TRBJ1-2; TRBD1 agrees at 10 bases. The germline CDR1 and CDR2 sequences are DFQATT and SNEGSKA (reference sequence). The CDR3 contains 15 residues. V dropped 2 bases and J dropped 4; count of bases not matched to a gene: 7. The CDR3 DNA is TGCAGTGCTAGACTTTTCCGGGACAGGGGCTATGGCTACACCTTC. Residues: CSARLFRDRGYGYTF.

In its sample, this clonotype was seen once. The chain is built from TRBV7-8 and TRBJ2-1, with 7 bases matching TRBD2. Trimming at V came to 7 bases and at J to 4 bases, leaving 13 bases not matched to a gene. Germline V CDR1 and CDR2: SGHVS, FQNEAQ. The CDR3 is 16 amino acids. In nucleotides, the CDR3 is TGTGCCAGCACCCTTGGGAGGGGCGGGAGTTACAATGAGCAGTTCTTC. The encoded protein is CASTLGRGGSYNEQFF.

This clonotype has a count of ten or more. The chain links TRBV3-1 to TRBJ2-4; TRBD1 or TRBD2 may be the D gene (5 bases each). Germline CDR1 reads LGHDT; CDR2 reads YNNKEL (reference sequence). The CDR3 contains 17 residues. Deletions cut 1 base from V and 5 bases from J, with 18 bases between. The CDR3 region is CASSQAGTLLRQNIQYF. The DNA of the CDR3 is TGTGCCAGCAGCCAAGCAGGGACCCTCCTTAGGCAAAACATTCAGTACTTC.

This clonotype was seen a handful of times. The chain uses TRBV10-3 and TRBJ1-6, with D unresolved. The ends were cut back, 6 bases at V and 7 bases at J, with 13 bases in the middle. This CDR3 has 14 residues. Germline V CDR1 and CDR2: ENHRY, SYGVKD. CDR3 loop: CAISSSSENSPLHF. The CDR3 DNA is TGTGCCATCAGCTCGTCATCGGAAAATTCACCCCTCCACTTT.

The V call is TRBV28, the J call TRBJ1-2; D uncertain. V dropped 6 bases and J dropped 4 bases, with 12 bases sitting between them. CDR1 MDHEN and CDR2 SYDVKM come from the germline V gene. The CDR3 covers 13 residues. CDR3: CASSVVPSYGYTF. Here the CDR3 DNA reads TGTGCCAGCAGCGTAGTCCCTAGCTATGGCTACACCTTC.

The V and J genes are TRBV24-1 and TRBJ2-3; 7 nucleotides match TRBD2. The CDR3 extends over 16 amino acids. Trimming cost V 1 base and J 4 bases; bases outside gene matches: 7. Germline V gives CDR1 KGHDR, CDR2 SFDVKD. The CDR3 protein is CATSDLPGLVSDTQYF. CDR3 nucleotide sequence: TGTGCCACCAGTGATTTACCCGGACTAGTCTCAGATACGCAGTATTTT.

This chain joins TRBV3-1 and TRBJ2-4; weak D call: TRBD2 (6 bases). The J call may be faulty, since TRBJ2-7 better matches the DNA end. CDR1 LGHDT and CDR2 YNNKEL come from the germline V gene (reference sequence). This CDR3 comprises 14 residues. Here the CDR3 DNA reads TGTGCCAGCAGCCCATATAGCGGAGGTGACGAGCAGTACTTC. It is translated as CASSPYSGGDEQYF.

The chain links TRBV20-1 to TRBJ2-7; either TRBD1 or TRBD2 may fit D (5 bases each). Trimming took 6 bases from V and 3 from J, leaving 24 bases between them. CDR3 length: 16 amino acids. Germline V gene lookup returns CDR1 DFQATT and CDR2 SNEGSKA (reference sequence). This CDR3 is CSAPPTGTTGFYEQYF. The CDR3 DNA follows: TGCAGTGCCCCCCCAACCGGGACGACCGGGTTCTACGAGCAGTACTTC.

The chain combines TRBV5-4 with TRBJ2-3, with 9 bases fitting TRBD2. Per germline, CDR1 SGHNT and CDR2 YYREEE (reference sequence). CDR3 length: 16 residues. Trimming took 1 base from V and 2 from J; bases not matched to a gene: 5. The CDR3 here is CASSLMLAGITDTQYF. The CDR3 DNA is TGTGCCAGCAGCTTGATGCTAGCGGGGATCACAGATACGCAGTATTTT.

At least ten counts were recorded for this clonotype. This rearrangement joins TRBV20-1 to TRBJ2-1, with 8 bases matching TRBD2. Looked up from germline, CDR1 is DFQATT and CDR2 is SNEGSKA (reference sequence). This CDR3 comprises 15 residues. V was pared by 2 bases and J by 2 bases, with 5 bases of the junction left unmatched. For the CDR3, the DNA is TGCAGTGCTAGATCTACTAGCGGAGCCTACAATGAGCAGTTCTTC. As protein: CSARSTSGAYNEQFF.

This clonotype was seen a few times. The CDR3 nucleotides read TGCAGCGTTGCCCTTAGGCACAGGGAGACCCAGTACTTC. As protein: CSVALRHRETQYF. The chain uses TRBV29-1 and TRBJ2-5; weak D call: TRBD1 (5 bases). The CDR3 length is 13 residues. Germline CDR1 and CDR2: SQVTM and ANQGSEA. V was shortened by 4 bases and J by 5 bases, with 14 bases between the two germline ends.

This sequence joins TRBV12-3 or TRBV12-4 and TRBJ2-1; tentative D call: TRBD2 (6 bases). The CDR3 loop spans 15 amino acids. Between the trimmed V and J ends, which lost 5 bases and 4 bases, there was a span of 15 bases. The CDR3 DNA reads as TGTGCCAGCAGTCCAACGACTAGGTCTTACAATGAGCAGTTCTTC. It encodes CASSPTTRSYNEQFF.

This clonotype was seen at least ten times. The rearrangement joins TRBV12-3 or TRBV12-4 to TRBJ2-1; D is unresolved. Trimming took off 3 bases at V and 8 bases at J, with 5 bases between the two ends. This CDR3 contains 11 residues. For the CDR3, the DNA is TGTGCCAGCAGTTTTTTCGATGAGCAGTTCTTC. Translation gives CASSFFDEQFF.

The rearrangement uses TRBV2 and TRBJ1-4, with D possibly matching TRBD1 (5 bases). The CDR3 covers 15 residues. Germline CDR1 SNHLY, CDR2 FYNNEI. Trimming removed 4 bases at V and 0 bases at J, with 9 bases between. The DNA of the CDR3 is TGTGCCAGCAGTGGGCCCAGGGCAACTAATGAAAAACTGTTTTTT. It encodes CASSGPRATNEKLFF.